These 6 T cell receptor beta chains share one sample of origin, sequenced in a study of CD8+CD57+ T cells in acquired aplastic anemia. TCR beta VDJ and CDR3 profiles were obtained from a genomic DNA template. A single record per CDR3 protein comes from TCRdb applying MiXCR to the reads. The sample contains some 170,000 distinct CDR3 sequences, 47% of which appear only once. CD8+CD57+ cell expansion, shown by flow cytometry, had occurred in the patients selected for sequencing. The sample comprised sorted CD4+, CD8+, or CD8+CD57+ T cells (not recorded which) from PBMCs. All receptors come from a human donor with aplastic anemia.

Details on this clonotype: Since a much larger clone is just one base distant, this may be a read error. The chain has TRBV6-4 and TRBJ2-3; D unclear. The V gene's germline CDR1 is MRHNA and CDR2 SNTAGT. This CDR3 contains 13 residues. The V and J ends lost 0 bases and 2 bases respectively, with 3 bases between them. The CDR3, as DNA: TGTGCCAGCAGTGACTCGAACACAGATACGCAGTATTTT. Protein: CASSDSNTDTQYF.

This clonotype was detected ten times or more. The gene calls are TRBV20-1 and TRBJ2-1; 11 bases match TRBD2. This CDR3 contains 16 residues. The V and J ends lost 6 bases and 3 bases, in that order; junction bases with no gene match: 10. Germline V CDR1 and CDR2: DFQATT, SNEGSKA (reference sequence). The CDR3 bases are TGCAGTGCCAAACCCACTAGCGGGGGTCGCTACAATGAGCAGTTCTTC. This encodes CSAKPTSGGRYNEQFF.

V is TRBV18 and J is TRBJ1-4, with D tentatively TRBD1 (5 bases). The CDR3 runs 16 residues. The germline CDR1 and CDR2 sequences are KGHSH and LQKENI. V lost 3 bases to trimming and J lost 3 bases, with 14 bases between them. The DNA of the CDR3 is TGTGCCAGCTCACCGCGGTCGGGGGAAGCTAATGAAAAACTGTTTTTT. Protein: CASSPRSGEANEKLFF.

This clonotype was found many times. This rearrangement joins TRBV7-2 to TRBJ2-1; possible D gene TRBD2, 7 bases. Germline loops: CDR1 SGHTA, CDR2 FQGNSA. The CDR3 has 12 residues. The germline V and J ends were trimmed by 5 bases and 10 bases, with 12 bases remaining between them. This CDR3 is CASSPGGTEQFF. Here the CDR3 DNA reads TGTGCCAGCAGCCCGGGGGGCACCGAGCAGTTCTTC.

The CDR3 bases are TGTGCCAGCAGCAAGGGACTAGCGGGGGGGCCGGCAGATACGCAGTATTTT. The encoded protein is CASSKGLAGGPADTQYF. The rearrangement links TRBV7-6 to TRBJ2-3; the match to TRBD2 covers 16 bases. CDR3 length: 17 amino acids. Germline V CDR1 and CDR2: SGHVS, FNYEAQ. V trimming: 5 bases; J trimming: 4 bases; junction bases outside the gene matches: 6.

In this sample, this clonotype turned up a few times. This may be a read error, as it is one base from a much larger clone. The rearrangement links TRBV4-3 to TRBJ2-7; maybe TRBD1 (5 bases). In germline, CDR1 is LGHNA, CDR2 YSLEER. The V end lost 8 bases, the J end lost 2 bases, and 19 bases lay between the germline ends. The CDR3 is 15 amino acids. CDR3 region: CASSTRSQAPYEQYF. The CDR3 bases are TGCGCCAGCTCCACTCGCTCACAGGCTCCCTACGAGCAGTACTTC.